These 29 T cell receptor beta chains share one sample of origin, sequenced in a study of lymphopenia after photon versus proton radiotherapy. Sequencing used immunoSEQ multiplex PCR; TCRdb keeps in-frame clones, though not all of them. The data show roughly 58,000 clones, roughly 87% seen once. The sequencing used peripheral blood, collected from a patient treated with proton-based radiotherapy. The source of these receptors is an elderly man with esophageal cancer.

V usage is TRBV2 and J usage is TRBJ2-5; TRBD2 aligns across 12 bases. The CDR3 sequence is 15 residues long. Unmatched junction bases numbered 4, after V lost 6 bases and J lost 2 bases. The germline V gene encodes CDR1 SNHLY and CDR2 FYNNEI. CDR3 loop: CASSRTSGVQETQYF. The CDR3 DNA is TGTGCCAGCAGCCGGACTAGCGGGGTACAAGAGACCCAGTACTTC.

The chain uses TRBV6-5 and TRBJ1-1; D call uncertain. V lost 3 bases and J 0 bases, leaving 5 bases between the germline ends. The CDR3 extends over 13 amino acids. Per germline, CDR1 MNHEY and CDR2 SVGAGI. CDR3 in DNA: TGTGCCAGCAGTTATTACCTGAACACTGAAGCTTTCTTT. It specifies CASSYYLNTEAFF.

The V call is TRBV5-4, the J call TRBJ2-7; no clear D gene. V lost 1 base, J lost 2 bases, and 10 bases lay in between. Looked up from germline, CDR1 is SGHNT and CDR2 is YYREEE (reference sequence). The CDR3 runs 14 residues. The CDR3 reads CASSLKLRPYEQYF. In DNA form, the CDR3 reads TGTGCCAGCAGCTTGAAGCTCAGACCCTACGAGCAGTACTTC.

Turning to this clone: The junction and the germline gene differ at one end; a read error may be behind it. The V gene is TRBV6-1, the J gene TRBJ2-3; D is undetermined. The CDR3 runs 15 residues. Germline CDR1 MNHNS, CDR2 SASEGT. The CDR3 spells CASSEDFGWVDTQYF. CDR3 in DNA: TGTGCCAGCAGCGAAGACTTCGGGTGGGTGGATACGCAGTATTTT.

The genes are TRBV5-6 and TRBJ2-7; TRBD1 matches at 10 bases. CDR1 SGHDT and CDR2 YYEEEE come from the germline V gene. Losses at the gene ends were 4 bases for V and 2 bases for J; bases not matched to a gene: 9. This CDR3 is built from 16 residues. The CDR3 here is CASSPRDRGFPYEQYF. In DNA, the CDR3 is TGTGCCAGCAGCCCCCGGGACAGGGGTTTTCCCTACGAGCAGTACTTC. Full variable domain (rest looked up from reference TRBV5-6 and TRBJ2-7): DAGVTQSPTHLIKTRGQQVTLRCSPKSGHDTVSWYQQALGQGPQFIFQYYEEEERQRGNFPDRFSGHQFPNYSSELNVNALLLGDSALYLCASSPRDRGFPYEQYFGPGTRLTVT.

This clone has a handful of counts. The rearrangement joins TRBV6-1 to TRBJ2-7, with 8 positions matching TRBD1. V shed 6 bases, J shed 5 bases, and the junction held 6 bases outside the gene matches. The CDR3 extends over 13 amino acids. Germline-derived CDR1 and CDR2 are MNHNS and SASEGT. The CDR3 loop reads CASRDRVVDEQYF. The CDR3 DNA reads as TGTGCCAGCAGGGACAGGGTCGTGGACGAGCAGTACTTC.

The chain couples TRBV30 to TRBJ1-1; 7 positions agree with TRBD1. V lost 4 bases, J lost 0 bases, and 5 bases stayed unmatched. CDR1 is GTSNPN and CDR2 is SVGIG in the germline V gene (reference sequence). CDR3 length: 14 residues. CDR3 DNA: TGTGCCTGGACGGGACAGACCTTGAACACTGAAGCTTTCTTT. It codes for CAWTGQTLNTEAFF.

The CDR3 region is CASTWGNTEAFF. The CDR3 DNA reads TGTGCCAGCACCTGGGGGAACACTGAAGCTTTCTTT. The chain employs TRBV11-2 and TRBJ1-1; D is unresolved. V lost 7 bases, J lost 1 base, and 7 bases lay in between. This CDR3 is 12 amino acids long. Germline assignment: CDR1 SGHAT and CDR2 FQNNGV. The full variable domain, in which reference TRBV11-2 and TRBJ1-1 provide the parts outside the CDR3, is EAGVAQSPRYKIIEKRQSVAFWCNPISGHATLYWYQQILGQGPKLLIQFQNNGVVDDSQLPKDRFSAERLKGVDSTLKIQPAKLEDSAVYLCASTWGNTEAFFGQGTRLTVV.

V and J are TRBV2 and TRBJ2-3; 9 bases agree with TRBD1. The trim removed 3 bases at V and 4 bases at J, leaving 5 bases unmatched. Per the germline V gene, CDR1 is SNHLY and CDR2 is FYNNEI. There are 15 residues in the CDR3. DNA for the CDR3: TGTGCCAGCAGTGACTGGGACAGGGTAGCAGATACGCAGTATTTT. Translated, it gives CASSDWDRVADTQYF.

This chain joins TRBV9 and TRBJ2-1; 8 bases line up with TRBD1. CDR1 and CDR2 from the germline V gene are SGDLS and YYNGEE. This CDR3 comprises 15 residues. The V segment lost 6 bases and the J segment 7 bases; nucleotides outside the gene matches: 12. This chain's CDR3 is CASTHGQGAMNEQFF. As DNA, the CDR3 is TGTGCCAGCACCCACGGGCAGGGGGCGATGAATGAGCAGTTCTTC.

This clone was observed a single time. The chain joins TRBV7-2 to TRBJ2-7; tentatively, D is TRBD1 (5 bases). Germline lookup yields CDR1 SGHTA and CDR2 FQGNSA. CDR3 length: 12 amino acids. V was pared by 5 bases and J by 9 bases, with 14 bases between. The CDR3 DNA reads TGTGCCAGCAGCCCCGTGCAGGGTCCGCAGTACTTC. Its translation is CASSPVQGPQYF.

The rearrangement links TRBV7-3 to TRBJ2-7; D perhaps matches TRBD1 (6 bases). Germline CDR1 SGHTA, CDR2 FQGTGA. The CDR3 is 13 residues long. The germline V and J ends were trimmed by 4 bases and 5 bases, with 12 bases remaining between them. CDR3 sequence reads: CASSSADSHEQYF. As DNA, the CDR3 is TGTGCCAGCAGCTCCGCGGACAGCCACGAGCAGTACTTC. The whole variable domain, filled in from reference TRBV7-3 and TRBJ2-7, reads GAGVSQTPSNKVTEKGKYVELRCDPISGHTALYWYRQSLGQGPEFLIYFQGTGAADDSGLPNDRFFAVRPEGSVSTLKIQRTERGDSAVYLCASSSADSHEQYFGPGTRLTVT.

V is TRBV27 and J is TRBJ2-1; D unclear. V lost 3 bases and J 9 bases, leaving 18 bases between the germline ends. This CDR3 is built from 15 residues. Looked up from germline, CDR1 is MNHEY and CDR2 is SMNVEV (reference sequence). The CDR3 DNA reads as TGTGCCAGCAGTTTGACCTGGGTGGGTCCCTTTGAGCAGTTCTTC. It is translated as CASSLTWVGPFEQFF.

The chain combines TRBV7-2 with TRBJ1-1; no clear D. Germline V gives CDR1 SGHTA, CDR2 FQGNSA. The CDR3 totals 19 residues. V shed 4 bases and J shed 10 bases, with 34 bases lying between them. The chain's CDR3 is CASSSIRREGSNRADLAFF. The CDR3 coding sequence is TGTGCCAGCAGCTCTATCCGCCGGGAAGGAAGCAACCGCGCCGACTTAGCTTTCTTT.

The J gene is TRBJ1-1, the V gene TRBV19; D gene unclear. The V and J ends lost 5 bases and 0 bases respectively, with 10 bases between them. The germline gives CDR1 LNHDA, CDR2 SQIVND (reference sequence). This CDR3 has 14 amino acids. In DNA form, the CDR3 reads TGTGCCAGTAGTTTGGGGAGAGTGAACACTGAAGCTTTCTTT. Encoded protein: CASSLGRVNTEAFF.

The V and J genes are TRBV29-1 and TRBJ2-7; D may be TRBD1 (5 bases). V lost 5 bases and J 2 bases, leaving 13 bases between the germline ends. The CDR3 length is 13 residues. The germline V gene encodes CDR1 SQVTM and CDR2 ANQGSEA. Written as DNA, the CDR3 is TGCAGCGTTCTCTCCAGGGAAACCTACGAGCAGTACTTC. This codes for CSVLSRETYEQYF.

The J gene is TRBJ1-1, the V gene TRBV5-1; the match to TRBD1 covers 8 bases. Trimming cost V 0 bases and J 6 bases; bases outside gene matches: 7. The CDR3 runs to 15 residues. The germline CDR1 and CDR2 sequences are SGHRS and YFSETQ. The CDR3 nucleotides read TGCGCCAGCAGCTTGGGGACAGGGCTGGTGGCTGAAGCTTTCTTT. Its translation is CASSLGTGLVAEAFF.

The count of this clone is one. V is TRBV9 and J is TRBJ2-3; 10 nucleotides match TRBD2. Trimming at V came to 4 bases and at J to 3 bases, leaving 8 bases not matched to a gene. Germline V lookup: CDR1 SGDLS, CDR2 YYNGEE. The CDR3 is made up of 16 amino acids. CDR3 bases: TGTGCCAGCAGCCCGCTAGCGGGAGAGGGGACAGATACGCAGTATTTT. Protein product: CASSPLAGEGTDTQYF.

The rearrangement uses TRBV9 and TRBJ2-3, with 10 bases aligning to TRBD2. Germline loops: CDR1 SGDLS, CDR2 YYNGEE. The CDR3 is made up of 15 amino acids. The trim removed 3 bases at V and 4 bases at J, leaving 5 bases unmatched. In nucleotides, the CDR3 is TGTGCCAGCAGCGCAAGCGGACTAGCGGCAGATACGCAGTATTTT. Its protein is CASSASGLAADTQYF.

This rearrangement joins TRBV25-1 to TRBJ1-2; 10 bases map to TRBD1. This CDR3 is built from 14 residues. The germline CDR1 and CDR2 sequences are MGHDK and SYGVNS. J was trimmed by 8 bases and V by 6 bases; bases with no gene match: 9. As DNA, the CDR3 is TGTGCCAGCAGGGGGACAGGGGATTTCGGCGGCTACACCTTC. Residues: CASRGTGDFGGYTF.

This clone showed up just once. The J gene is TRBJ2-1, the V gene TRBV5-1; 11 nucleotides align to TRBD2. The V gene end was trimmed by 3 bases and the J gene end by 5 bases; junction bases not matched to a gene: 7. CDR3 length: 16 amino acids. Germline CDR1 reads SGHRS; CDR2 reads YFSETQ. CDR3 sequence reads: CASSSLTSGAHNEQFF. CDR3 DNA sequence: TGCGCCAGCAGCTCCCTGACTAGCGGGGCTCACAATGAGCAGTTCTTC.

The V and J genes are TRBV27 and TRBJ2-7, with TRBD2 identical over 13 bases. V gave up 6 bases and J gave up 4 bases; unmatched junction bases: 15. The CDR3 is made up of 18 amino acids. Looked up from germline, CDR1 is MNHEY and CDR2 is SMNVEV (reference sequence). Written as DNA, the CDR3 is TGTGCCAGCAGCCTCTATAGTCGGACTAGCGGGAGTCTATACGAGCAGTACTTC. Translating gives CASSLYSRTSGSLYEQYF.

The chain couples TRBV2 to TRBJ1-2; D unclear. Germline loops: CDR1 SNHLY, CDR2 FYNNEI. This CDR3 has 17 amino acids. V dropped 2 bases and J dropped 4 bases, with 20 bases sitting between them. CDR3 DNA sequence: TGTGCCAGCAGTGAAACCTTTTACGGAGCGGTTATCTATGGCTACACCTTC. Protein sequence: CASSETFYGAVIYGYTF.

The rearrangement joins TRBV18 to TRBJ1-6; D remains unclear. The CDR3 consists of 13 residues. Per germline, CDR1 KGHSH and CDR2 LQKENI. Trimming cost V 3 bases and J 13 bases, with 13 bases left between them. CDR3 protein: CASSPGVESPLHF. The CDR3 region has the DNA TGTGCCAGCTCACCGGGTGTTGAATCGCCCCTCCACTTT. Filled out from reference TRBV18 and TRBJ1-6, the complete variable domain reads NAGVMQNPRHLVRRRGQEARLRCSPMKGHSHVYWYRQLPEEGLKFMVYLQKENIIDESGMPKERFSAEFPKEGPSILRIQQVVRGDSAAYFCASSPGVESPLHFGNGTRLTVT.

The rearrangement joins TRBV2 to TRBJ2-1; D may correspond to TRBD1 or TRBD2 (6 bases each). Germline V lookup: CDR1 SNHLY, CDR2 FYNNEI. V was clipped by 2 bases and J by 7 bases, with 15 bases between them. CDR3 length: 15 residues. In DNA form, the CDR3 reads TGTGCCAGCAGTGAAAGGGGGACTCCTTATAATGAGCAGTTCTTC. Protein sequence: CASSERGTPYNEQFF.

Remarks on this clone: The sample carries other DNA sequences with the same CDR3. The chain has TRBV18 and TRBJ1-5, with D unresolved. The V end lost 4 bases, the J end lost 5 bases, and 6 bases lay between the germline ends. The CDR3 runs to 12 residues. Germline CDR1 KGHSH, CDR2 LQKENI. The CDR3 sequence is CASSRGDQPQHF. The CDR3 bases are TGTGCCAGCTCACGCGGGGATCAGCCCCAGCATTTT.

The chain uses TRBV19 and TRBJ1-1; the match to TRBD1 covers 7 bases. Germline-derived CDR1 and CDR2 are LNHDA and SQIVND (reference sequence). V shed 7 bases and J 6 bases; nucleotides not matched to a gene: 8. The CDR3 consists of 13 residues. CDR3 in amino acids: CASNRQGGAEAFF. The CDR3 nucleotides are TGTGCCAGTAATCGACAGGGTGGCGCTGAAGCTTTCTTT.

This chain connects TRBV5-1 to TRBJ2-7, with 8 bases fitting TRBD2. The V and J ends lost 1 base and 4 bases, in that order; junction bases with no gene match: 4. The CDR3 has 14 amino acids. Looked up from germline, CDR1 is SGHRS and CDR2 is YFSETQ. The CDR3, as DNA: TGCGCCAGCAGCTTGACGGGCGGGGGGTACGAGCAGTACTTC. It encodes CASSLTGGGYEQYF.

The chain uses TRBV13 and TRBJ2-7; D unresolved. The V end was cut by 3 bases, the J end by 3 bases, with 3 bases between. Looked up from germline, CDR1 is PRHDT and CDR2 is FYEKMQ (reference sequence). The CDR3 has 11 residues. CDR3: CASSFFYEQYF. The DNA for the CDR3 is TGTGCCAGCAGCTTCTTCTACGAGCAGTACTTC.